This TCR beta chain appears in the sequencing data of a study of radiotherapy plus CTLA-4 blockade in lung cancer. Produced via immunoSEQ multiplex PCR; TCRdb's table is partial and in-frame only. The table includes about 45,000 clones, approximately 76% detected once. Alongside CTLA-4 blockade with ipilimumab, patients with chemo-refractory metastatic non-small-cell lung cancer received focal radiation. CDR1 SNHLY and CDR2 FYNNEI come from the germline V gene. The CDR3 runs to 15 residues. J gave up 2 bases and V 5 bases, and 2 bases lay outside the gene matches. Sequenced material: peripheral blood, taken from a patient treated with radiotherapy plus ipilimumab. This clonotype was sampled from a human donor with non-small cell lung cancer who had stable disease on radiotherapy plus ipilimumab. The chain carries TRBV2 and TRBJ2-1; TRBD2 agrees at 11 bases. CDR3 bases: TGTGCCAGCAGTCTAGCGGGGGGAACCTACAATGAGCAGTTCTTC. As protein: CASSLAGGTYNEQFF.